Each of the 10 T cell receptor beta chains below was sequenced from the same sample in a study of shared clonotypes between healthy human individuals. Repertoires were generated with immunoSEQ multiplex PCR, while TCRdb's copy carries only in-frame clones and drops some. The repertoire holds 2.3 million or so clones, with approximately 93% as singletons. The sequencing input was naive CD4+ T cells from PBMCs. Subset reported: CD45RA+ positively selected. Source of these receptors: a man in his late teens or twenties in good health. Some clones in this sample may be carry-over from other donors' samples.

This clone was counted a single time. The chain links TRBV12-5 to TRBJ1-2; 11 bases map to TRBD1. CDR3 length: 14 residues. V dropped 7 bases and J dropped 4; count of bases not matched to a gene: 5. Germline-derived CDR1 and CDR2 are LGHNT and FRNRAP. CDR3 sequence: CASERTGGSYGYTF. CDR3 bases: TGTGCTAGTGAACGGACAGGGGGCAGCTATGGCTACACCTTC.

This chain uses TRBV2 with TRBJ2-7; D is perhaps TRBD1 or TRBD2 (6 bases each). The CDR3 totals 12 residues. V dropped 8 bases and J dropped 3 bases, with 11 bases sitting between them. CDR1 and CDR2 (germline): SNHLY, FYNNEI. CDR3 coding DNA: TGTGCCAGCCGACAGGACTACTACGAGCAGTACTTC. Protein: CASRQDYYEQYF.

The rearrangement links TRBV5-1 to TRBJ2-2, with 8 positions matching TRBD2. After removal of 4 bases from V and 1 base from J, the junction contained 9 bases not matched to a gene. CDR1 and CDR2 (germline): SGHRS, YFSETQ. This CDR3 region has 17 residues. The CDR3 sequence: CASSPLGAGGNTGELFF. CDR3 coding DNA: TGCGCCAGCAGCCCCCTCGGGGCGGGAGGGAACACCGGGGAGCTGTTTTTT. The variable domain in full, with the rest retrieved from reference TRBV5-1 and TRBJ2-2, is KAGVTQTPRYLIKTRGQQVTLSCSPISGHRSVSWYQQTPGQGLQFLFEYFSETQRNKGNFPGRFSGRQFSNSRSEMNVSTLELGDSALYLCASSPLGAGGNTGELFFGEGSRLTVL.

The rearrangement uses TRBV10-1 and TRBJ2-2; the D gene is possibly TRBD2 (5 bases). The CDR3 has 12 amino acids. Germline loops: CDR1 WNHNN, CDR2 SYGVQD (reference sequence). V lost 6 bases and J 5 bases, leaving 7 bases between the germline ends. The CDR3 region is CASRGVTGELFF. The CDR3 coding sequence is TGCGCCAGCAGGGGAGTAACCGGGGAGCTGTTTTTT.

The CDR3 region is CAISGNNSPLHF. The DNA for the CDR3 is TGTGCCATCAGTGGTAACAATTCACCCCTCCACTTT. The J gene is TRBJ1-6, the V gene TRBV10-3; D gene ambiguous. Trimming cost V 4 bases and J 7 bases, with 5 bases left between them. Germline lookup yields CDR1 ENHRY and CDR2 SYGVKD. This CDR3 comprises 12 residues.

The chain recombines TRBV7-3 with TRBJ2-3; 7 bases align to TRBD2. Germline V gene sequence: CDR1 SGHTA, CDR2 FQGTGA. The CDR3 covers 16 residues. Germline trimming cut 1 base from V and 3 bases from J; bases unmatched to any gene: 7. CDR3 residues: CASSLNSGGRTDTQYF. Here the CDR3 DNA reads TGTGCCAGCAGCTTAAATAGTGGCGGGAGAACAGATACGCAGTATTTT.

The gene calls are TRBV19 and TRBJ2-1, with 16 nucleotides matching TRBD2. Trimming took 5 bases from V and 0 from J; bases not matched to a gene: 7. Germline lookup yields CDR1 LNHDA and CDR2 SQIVND (reference sequence). The CDR3 covers 19 residues. The CDR3 DNA sequence: TGTGCCAGTAGTCCGGGGGGACTAGCGGGAGGGAGCTCCTACAATGAGCAGTTCTTC. This encodes CASSPGGLAGGSSYNEQFF.

This clone has just a few counts. The chain is built from TRBV19 and TRBJ1-1; D is perhaps TRBD1 (5 bases). Trimming took 6 bases from V and 6 from J, leaving 14 bases between them. This CDR3 region has 13 residues. Germline V gene sequence: CDR1 LNHDA, CDR2 SQIVND (reference sequence). This chain's CDR3 is CASRGAGGAEAFF. The CDR3 DNA reads as TGTGCCAGTAGGGGCGCCGGAGGGGCTGAAGCTTTCTTT.

The chain links TRBV28 to TRBJ2-7; TRBD1 matches at 9 bases. V shed 4 bases, J shed 3 bases, and the junction held 7 bases outside the gene matches. This CDR3 contains 15 residues. The V gene's germline CDR1 is MDHEN and CDR2 SYDVKM. The CDR3 spells CASSSGQGLNYEQYF. For the CDR3, the DNA is TGTGCCAGCAGTTCGGGACAGGGACTTAACTACGAGCAGTACTTC.

A note on this clone: The same CDR3 can be traced to other DNA sequences in this sample. The rearrangement links TRBV5-4 to TRBJ2-5; the match to TRBD1 covers 7 bases. With 0 bases clipped from V and 4 bases from J, the junction kept 3 bases outside the gene matches. The CDR3 is made up of 14 amino acids. Per the germline V gene, CDR1 is SGHNT and CDR2 is YYREEE (reference sequence). The CDR3 nucleotides are TGTGCCAGCAGCTTGGGGGCAGGGGGAGAGACCCAGTACTTC. Amino acid sequence: CASSLGAGGETQYF.